Listed here are 23 T cell receptor beta chains from one sample, sequenced in a study of blood T cell repertoires in COVID-19. The repertoire was sequenced with immunoSEQ multiplex PCR; TCRdb's copy has only in-frame clones and lacks some. The sample consists of more than 200,000 clones, 83% of them appearing once. The sample taken for sequencing was peripheral blood. These TCRs come from a woman between 40 and 50 years old with active or convalescent COVID-19.

The rearrangement uses TRBV2 and TRBJ2-7; D is possibly TRBD2 (5 bases). CDR1 SNHLY and CDR2 FYNNEI come from the germline V gene. This CDR3 comprises 13 residues. V lost 7 bases, J lost 1 base, and 11 bases lay in between. The CDR3 sequence is CASNTGFSYEQYF. Here the CDR3 DNA reads TGTGCCAGCAATACGGGGTTTTCCTACGAGCAGTACTTC.

This clone has only one observation. The chain couples TRBV18 to TRBJ2-3; D might be TRBD1 (6 bases). With 2 bases removed from V and 0 bases from J, the gap between germline ends came to 9 bases. Germline values: CDR1 KGHSH, CDR2 LQKENI. This CDR3 comprises 15 residues. The CDR3 sequence: CASSPSQGSTDTQYF. The CDR3 DNA reads as TGTGCCAGCTCACCATCTCAGGGGAGCACAGATACGCAGTATTTT.

The J gene is TRBJ2-1, the V gene TRBV19; 8 nucleotides agree with TRBD2. CDR3 length: 14 amino acids. With V trimmed by 7 bases and J by 7 bases, 9 bases remained unmatched. The germline gives CDR1 LNHDA, CDR2 SQIVND (reference sequence). In DNA form, the CDR3 reads TGTGCCAGTACGGCCAGCGGGAGTCGGAATGAGCAGTTCTTC. Translation gives CASTASGSRNEQFF.

The rearrangement joins TRBV2 to TRBJ1-5; possible D gene TRBD1, 5 bases. The ends were cut back, 6 bases at V and 2 bases at J, with 14 bases in the middle. The germline CDR1 and CDR2 sequences are SNHLY and FYNNEI. The CDR3 runs to 15 residues. For the CDR3, the DNA is TGTGCCAGCAGCGTTAGGGGCCCCGGCAATCAGCCCCAGCATTTT. Its protein product is CASSVRGPGNQPQHF. The full variable domain, completed using reference TRBV2 and TRBJ1-5, is EPEVTQTPSHQVTQMGQEVILRCVPISNHLYFYWYRQILGQKVEFLVSFYNNEISEKSEIFDDQFSVERPDGSNFTLKIRSTKLEDSAMYFCASSVRGPGNQPQHFGDGTRLSIL.

This chain links TRBV9 with TRBJ1-4; D may be TRBD1 (6 bases). This CDR3 has 16 amino acids. Germline CDR1 and CDR2: SGDLS and YYNGEE. The germline V and J ends were trimmed by 4 bases and 8 bases, with 21 bases remaining between them. The CDR3 reads CASSPRAMLGAEKLFF. In nucleotides, the CDR3 is TGTGCCAGCAGCCCCCGAGCAATGTTGGGGGCCGAAAAACTGTTTTTT.

With regard to this clone: Other nucleotide sequences from this sample produce the same CDR3. The rearrangement joins TRBV27 to TRBJ1-1; TRBD1 matches 7 bases. This CDR3 is built from 13 residues. Germline trimming cut 6 bases from V and 5 bases from J; bases unmatched to any gene: 6. Germline values: CDR1 MNHEY, CDR2 SMNVEV (reference sequence). CDR3 in DNA: TGTGCCAGCAGCACTAACAGGGGTACTGAAGCTTTCTTT. This codes for CASSTNRGTEAFF.

The V call is TRBV11-1, the J call TRBJ1-1; TRBD1 aligns across 7 bases. The CDR3 length is 15 residues. Germline CDR1 is SGHAT and CDR2 is FQDESV (reference sequence). V shed 5 bases, J shed 4 bases, and the junction held 10 bases outside the gene matches. CDR3 DNA: TGTGCCAGCAGCGCCGGCGACAGGGCGGTCACTGAAGCTTTCTTT. It yields the protein CASSAGDRAVTEAFF.

This sequence joins TRBV27 and TRBJ1-6; D unresolved. This CDR3 has 13 residues. The germline V gene has CDR1 MNHEY and CDR2 SMNVEV (reference sequence). The V end was cut by 2 bases, the J end by 15 bases, with 14 bases between. The CDR3 loop is CASSLRIGWHLHF. The CDR3 region has the DNA TGTGCCAGCAGTTTACGGATCGGGTGGCACCTCCACTTT.

On this clone: Within the sample, other DNA sequences also encode this same CDR3. V gene TRBV5-1 combines with J gene TRBJ1-2; no clear D gene. With 0 bases removed from V and 0 bases from J, the gap between germline ends came to 9 bases. The V gene's germline CDR1 is SGHRS and CDR2 YFSETQ. There are 15 residues in the CDR3. In nucleotides, the CDR3 is TGCGCCAGCAGCTTGGGAACCGGGACTAACTATGGCTACACCTTC. It encodes CASSLGTGTNYGYTF.

This CDR3 reads CSVEGTGGTVYNEQFF. Written as DNA, the CDR3 is TGCAGCGTTGAGGGGACAGGGGGTACCGTATACAATGAGCAGTTCTTC. The gene calls are TRBV29-1 and TRBJ2-1; 11 bases are a match to TRBD1. With 3 bases clipped from V and 4 bases from J, the junction kept 8 bases outside the gene matches. CDR1 and CDR2 (germline): SQVTM, ANQGSEA. The CDR3 length is 16 residues.

J is TRBJ2-1 and V is TRBV7-2; the D gene is possibly TRBD1 (5 bases). Trimming pared 3 bases from V and 3 bases from J, leaving 9 bases between. Germline CDR1 reads SGHTA; CDR2 reads FQGNSA. This CDR3 has 14 residues. This CDR3 is CASSFFGHYNEQFF. The CDR3 nucleotides are TGTGCCAGCAGCTTCTTTGGACACTACAATGAGCAGTTCTTC.

Only a few counts were recorded for this clone. The chain combines TRBV5-1 with TRBJ1-1, with a possible D match to TRBD1 (6 bases). The CDR3 totals 14 residues. V lost 1 base and J 4 bases, leaving 11 bases between the germline ends. Germline lookup yields CDR1 SGHRS and CDR2 YFSETQ. The CDR3 coding sequence is TGCGCCAGCAGCTTGCTACAGGGTACCACTGAAGCTTTCTTT. Its protein is CASSLLQGTTEAFF.

CDR3 protein: CASSQSQVMNTEAFF. CDR3 DNA sequence: TGTGCCAGCAGCCAATCTCAGGTCATGAACACTGAAGCTTTCTTT. The chain combines TRBV3-1 (or the pseudogene TRBV3-2) with TRBJ1-1; D is unclear. V lost 2 bases and J lost 0, with 10 bases in between. The CDR3 extends over 15 amino acids. CDR1 is LGHDT, CDR2 YNNKEL, per germline (reference sequence).

This chain joins TRBV27 and TRBJ1-2; 9 bases map to TRBD1. Germline CDR1 and CDR2: MNHEY and SMNVEV (reference sequence). CDR3 length equals 15 residues. V was clipped by 5 bases and J by 4 bases; unmatched bases: 8. The CDR3 reads CASSAHRGLSYGYTF. CDR3 sequence (DNA): TGTGCCAGCAGTGCCCACAGGGGGCTCTCCTATGGCTACACCTTC.

V usage is TRBV28 and J usage is TRBJ1-3; 7 bases are a match to TRBD1. Per germline, CDR1 MDHEN and CDR2 SYDVKM. This CDR3 spans 14 amino acids. J lost 4 bases, V lost 3 bases, and 3 bases had no gene match. CDR3 nucleotide sequence: TGTGCCAGCAGTTTTAACAGGGGAGGAAACACCATATATTTT. Its translation is CASSFNRGGNTIYF.

Remarks on this clone: This CDR3 is also generated by other DNA sequences in the sample. This sequence joins TRBV6-5 and TRBJ1-1; D is unclear. V lost 5 bases and J 1 base, leaving 8 bases between the germline ends. The germline CDR1 and CDR2 sequences are MNHEY and SVGAGI. This CDR3 region has 13 residues. This chain's CDR3 is CASSRTRNTEAFF. CDR3 nucleotides: TGTGCCAGCAGTCGCACGCGGAACACTGAAGCTTTCTTT.

V usage is TRBV28 and J usage is TRBJ1-5; D remains unclear. Looked up from germline, CDR1 is MDHEN and CDR2 is SYDVKM. This CDR3 contains 12 residues. Trimming shortened V by 7 bases and J by 0 bases, and 4 bases separated the two germline ends. CDR3 bases: TGTGCCAGCACAGATAGCAATCAGCCCCAGCATTTT. This codes for CASTDSNQPQHF.

The chain uses TRBV2 and TRBJ2-7, with 7 positions matching TRBD2. V trimming: 3 bases; J trimming: 2 bases; junction bases outside the gene matches: 4. CDR1 is SNHLY and CDR2 is FYNNEI in the germline V gene. CDR3 length: 14 amino acids. Here the CDR3 DNA reads TGTGCCAGCAGTGATGGGGGGGGTACCTACGAGCAGTACTTC. This translates into CASSDGGGTYEQYF.

This clone showed up just once. The chain links TRBV11-3 to TRBJ1-2, with a tentative D call TRBD1 (6 bases). Germline assignment: CDR1 SGHNT and CDR2 YENEEA. Between the trimmed V and J ends, which lost 5 bases and 7 bases, there was a span of 8 bases. CDR3 length equals 11 residues. CDR3 residues: CASSQGGGYTF. The CDR3 DNA sequence: TGTGCCAGCAGCCAAGGGGGTGGCTACACCTTC. Full variable domain (rest looked up from reference TRBV11-3 and TRBJ1-2): EAGVVQSPRYKIIEKKQPVAFWCNPISGHNTLYWYLQNLGQGPELLIRYENEEAVDDSQLPKDRFSAERLKGVDSTLKIQPAELGDSAVYLCASSQGGGYTFGSGTRLTVV.

The J gene is TRBJ1-1, the V gene TRBV5-1; D might be TRBD1 (5 bases). Trimming removed 4 bases from V and 1 base from J, with 11 bases in between. Germline CDR1 SGHRS, CDR2 YFSETQ. The CDR3 is made up of 14 amino acids. CDR3 protein: CASSRDFRNTEAFF. The DNA for the CDR3 is TGCGCCAGCAGCCGGGACTTCAGGAACACTGAAGCTTTCTTT.

This clone appeared a few times. DNA for the CDR3: TGTGCCAGCAGCTTAGGGAGTCCGTATAGCAATCAGCCCCAGCATTTT. This translates into CASSLGSPYSNQPQHF. This rearrangement joins TRBV7-8 to TRBJ1-5; D is ambiguous. V was cut by 1 base and J by 0 bases, with 10 bases left in between. Germline V CDR1 and CDR2: SGHVS, FQNEAQ. The CDR3 length is 16 residues.

The chain uses TRBV4-2 and TRBJ2-1; 11 positions match TRBD2. V was clipped by 6 bases and J by 8 bases; unmatched bases: 12. Per germline, CDR1 LGHNA and CDR2 YNFKEQ. The CDR3 sequence is 16 residues long. The DNA for the CDR3 is TGTGCCAGCAGGGAGAGAAGTAGCGGGGGGGCAGATGAGCAGTTCTTC. Translated, it gives CASRERSSGGADEQFF.

This clone was recorded a few times. This chain connects TRBV14 to TRBJ1-4; 12 nucleotides agree with TRBD1. Looked up from germline, CDR1 is SGHDN and CDR2 is FVKESK. The CDR3 is 13 residues long. V gave up 4 bases and J gave up 10 bases; unmatched junction bases: 1. CDR3 loop: CASSRDRGRKLFF. The CDR3 DNA reads as TGTGCCAGCAGCCGGGACAGGGGGCGAAAACTGTTTTTT.